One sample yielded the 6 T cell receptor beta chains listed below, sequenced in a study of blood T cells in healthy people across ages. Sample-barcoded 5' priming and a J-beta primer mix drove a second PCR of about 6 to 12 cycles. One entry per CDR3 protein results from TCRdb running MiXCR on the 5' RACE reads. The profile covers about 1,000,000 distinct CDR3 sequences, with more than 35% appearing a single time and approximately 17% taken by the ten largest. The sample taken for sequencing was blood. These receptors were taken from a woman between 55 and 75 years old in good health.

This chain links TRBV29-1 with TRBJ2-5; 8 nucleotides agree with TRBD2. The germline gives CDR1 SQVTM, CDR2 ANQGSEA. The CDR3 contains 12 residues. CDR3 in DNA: TGCTCGGGGCGGGAGGTAGGGGAGACCCAGTACTTC. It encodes CSGREVGETQYF.

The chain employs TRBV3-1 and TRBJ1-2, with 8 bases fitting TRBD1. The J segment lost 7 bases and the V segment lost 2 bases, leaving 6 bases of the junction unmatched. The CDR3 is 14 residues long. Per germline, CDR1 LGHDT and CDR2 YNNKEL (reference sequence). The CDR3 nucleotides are TGTGCCAGCAGCCAACCTGGACAGGGAGTTGGCTACACCTTC. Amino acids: CASSQPGQGVGYTF.

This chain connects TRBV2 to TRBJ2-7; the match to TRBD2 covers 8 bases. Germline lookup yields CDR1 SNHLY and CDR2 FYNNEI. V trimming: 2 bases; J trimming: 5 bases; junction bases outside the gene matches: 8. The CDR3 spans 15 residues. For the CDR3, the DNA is TGTGCCAGCAGTGAATTGCGACTAGCGATCAACGAGCAGTACTTC. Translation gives CASSELRLAINEQYF.

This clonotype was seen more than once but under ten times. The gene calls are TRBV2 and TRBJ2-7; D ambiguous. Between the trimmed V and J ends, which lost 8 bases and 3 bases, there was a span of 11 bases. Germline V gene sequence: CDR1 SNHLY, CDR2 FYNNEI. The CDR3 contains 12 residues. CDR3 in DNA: TGTGCCAGCTGGAAGGTCGGCTACGAGCAGTACTTC. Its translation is CASWKVGYEQYF.

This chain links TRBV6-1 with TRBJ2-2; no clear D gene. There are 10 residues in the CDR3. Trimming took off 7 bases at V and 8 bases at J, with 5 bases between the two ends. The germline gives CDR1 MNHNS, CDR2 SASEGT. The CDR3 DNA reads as TGTGCCAGCACGTCAGGGGAGCTGTTTTTT. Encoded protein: CASTSGELFF.

The CDR3 is CASKGVGETQYF. CDR3 nucleotides: TGTGCCAGCAAGGGGGTAGGAGAGACCCAGTACTTC. The chain has TRBV3-1 and TRBJ2-5; D might be TRBD1 (6 bases). There are 12 residues in the CDR3. Between the trimmed V and J ends, which lost 7 bases and 4 bases, there was a span of 10 bases. CDR1 and CDR2 (germline): LGHDT, YNNKEL (reference sequence).